The TCR beta chain under discussion was sequenced for a study of blood T cell repertoires in COVID-19. A few counts support this clone. Germline CDR1 reads MNHEY; CDR2 reads SVGAGI. V was pared by 2 bases and J by 5 bases, with 15 bases between. CDR3 length: 15 amino acids. Libraries were prepared by immunoSEQ multiplex PCR; TCRdb keeps only in-frame clonotypes and omits some of them. The table records approximately 230,000 clones, about nine tenths of them present only once. This TCR was recovered from a man in his forties who had recovered from COVID-19. The specimen was PBMCs or T cells enriched from blood (not recorded which). V is TRBV6-5 and J is TRBJ2-5; D unresolved. CDR3 in amino acids: CASSYRAERRETQYF. The CDR3 nucleotides are TGTGCCAGCAGTTACCGTGCGGAGCGTCGGGAGACCCAGTACTTC.